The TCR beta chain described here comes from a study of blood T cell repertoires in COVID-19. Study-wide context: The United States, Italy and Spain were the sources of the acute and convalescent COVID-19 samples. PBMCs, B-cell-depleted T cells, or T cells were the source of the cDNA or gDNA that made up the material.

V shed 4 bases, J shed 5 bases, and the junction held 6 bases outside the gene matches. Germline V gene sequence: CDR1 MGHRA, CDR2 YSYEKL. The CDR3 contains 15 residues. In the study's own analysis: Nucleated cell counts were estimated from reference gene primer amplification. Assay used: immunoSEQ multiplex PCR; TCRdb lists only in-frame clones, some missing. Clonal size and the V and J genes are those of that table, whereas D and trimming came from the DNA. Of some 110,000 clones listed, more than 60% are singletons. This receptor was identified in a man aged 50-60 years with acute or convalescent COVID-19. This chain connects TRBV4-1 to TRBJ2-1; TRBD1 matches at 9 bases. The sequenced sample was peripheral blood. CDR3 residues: CASSPPGQGHNEQFF. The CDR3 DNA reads TGCGCCAGCAGCCCACCGGGACAGGGACACAATGAGCAGTTCTTC.